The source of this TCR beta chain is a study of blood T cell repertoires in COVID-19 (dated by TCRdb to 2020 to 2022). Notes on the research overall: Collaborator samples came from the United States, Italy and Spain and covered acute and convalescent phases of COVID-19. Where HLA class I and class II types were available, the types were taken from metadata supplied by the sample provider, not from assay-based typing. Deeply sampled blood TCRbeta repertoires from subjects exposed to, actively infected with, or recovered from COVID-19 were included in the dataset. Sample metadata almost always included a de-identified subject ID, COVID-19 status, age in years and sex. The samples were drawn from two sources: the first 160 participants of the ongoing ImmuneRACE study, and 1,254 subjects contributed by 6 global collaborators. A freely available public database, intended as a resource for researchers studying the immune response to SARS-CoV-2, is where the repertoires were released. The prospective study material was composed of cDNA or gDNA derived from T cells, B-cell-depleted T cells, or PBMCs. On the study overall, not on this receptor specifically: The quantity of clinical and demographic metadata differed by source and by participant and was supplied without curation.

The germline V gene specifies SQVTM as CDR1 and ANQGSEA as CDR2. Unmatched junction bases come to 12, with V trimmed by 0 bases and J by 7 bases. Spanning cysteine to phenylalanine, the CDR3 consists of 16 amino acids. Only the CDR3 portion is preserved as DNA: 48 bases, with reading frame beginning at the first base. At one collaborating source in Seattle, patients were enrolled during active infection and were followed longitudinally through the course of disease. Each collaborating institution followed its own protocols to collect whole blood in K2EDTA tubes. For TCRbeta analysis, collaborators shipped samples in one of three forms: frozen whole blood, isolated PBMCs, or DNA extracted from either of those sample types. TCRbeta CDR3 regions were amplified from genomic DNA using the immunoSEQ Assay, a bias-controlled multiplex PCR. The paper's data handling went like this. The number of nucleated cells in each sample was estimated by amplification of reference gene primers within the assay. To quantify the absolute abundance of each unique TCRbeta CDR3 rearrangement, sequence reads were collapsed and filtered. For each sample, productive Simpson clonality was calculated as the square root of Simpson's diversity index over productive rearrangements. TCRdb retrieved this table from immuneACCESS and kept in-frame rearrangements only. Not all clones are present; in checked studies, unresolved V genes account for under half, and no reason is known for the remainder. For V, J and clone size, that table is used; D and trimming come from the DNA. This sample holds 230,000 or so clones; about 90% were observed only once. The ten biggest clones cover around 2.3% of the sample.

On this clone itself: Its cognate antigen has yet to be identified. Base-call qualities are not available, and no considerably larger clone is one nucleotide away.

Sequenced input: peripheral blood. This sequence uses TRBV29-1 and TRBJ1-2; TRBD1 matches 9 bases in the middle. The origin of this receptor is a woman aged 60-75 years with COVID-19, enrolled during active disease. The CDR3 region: CSVEEGAGQGFGGYTF. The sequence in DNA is TGCAGCGTTGAAGAGGGGGCGGGACAGGGTTTCGGTGGCTACACCTTC. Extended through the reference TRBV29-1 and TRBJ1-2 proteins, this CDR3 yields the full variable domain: SAVISQKPSRDICQRGTSLTIQCQVDSQVTMMFWYRQQPGQSLTLIATANQGSEATYESGFVIDKFPISRPNLTFSTLTVSNMSPEDSSIYLCSVEEGAGQGFGGYTFGSGTRLTVV.